The rows below give T cell receptor beta chains drawn from one sample of a study of shared clonotypes between healthy human individuals. Libraries were prepared by immunoSEQ multiplex PCR; TCRdb keeps only in-frame clonotypes and omits some of them. The sample includes about 800,000 clones, about 96% seen only once; the top ten take about 0.22%. The sequenced sample was naive CD8+ T cells sorted from blood. The source of these receptors is a man aged 25-45 years in good health. The CDR3 runs from the conserved cysteine through the conserved F or W. The order of the fields is CDR3 DNA, CDR3 protein, D gene, V gene, J gene. A D gene is named only where the DNA matches it firmly.

TGTGCCAGCAGCACAAGGGACAGGGAATCCTACGAGCAGTACTTC	CASSTRDRESYEQYF	TRBD1	TRBV7-9	TRBJ2-7
TGTGCCAGCAGCCTAGTGGGACAGGGGGACACAGATACGCAGTATTTT	CASSLVGQGDTDTQYF	TRBD1	TRBV5-4	TRBJ2-3
TGTGCCAGCAGCTCATACGGGATGGGGGGAGAAAAACTGTTTTTT	CASSSYGMGGEKLFF	NA	TRBV7-6	TRBJ1-4
TGTGCCAGCAGCTTAGAGCTGGCGCTCACTGAAGCTTTCTTT	CASSLELALTEAFF	NA	TRBV11-2	TRBJ1-1
TGTGCCAGCAGTGCAAATCGGTATGGCTACACCTTC	CASSANRYGYTF	NA	TRBV25-1	TRBJ1-2
TGTGCCAGCAGCTTAAATAACGGGGACAGGGCCCCAAGGAGCTATGGCTACACCTTC	CASSLNNGDRAPRSYGYTF	TRBD1	TRBV7-9	TRBJ1-2
TGTGCCATCAGTGAGTCCGGGACTAGCGGGAGAGGAGAGCAGTACTTC	CAISESGTSGRGEQYF	TRBD2	TRBV10-3	TRBJ2-7
TGTGCCAGCAGTTACCCGGACTACGGACCCTACGAGCAGTACTTC	CASSYPDYGPYEQYF	NA	TRBV6-6	TRBJ2-7
TGTGCCAGCAGCGTTAGGGACAGATTCACCGGGGAGCTGTTTTTT	CASSVRDRFTGELFF	TRBD1	TRBV9	TRBJ2-2
TGTGCCAGCAGTATAGGACGGGACTACGAGCAGTACTTC	CASSIGRDYEQYF	NA	TRBV28	TRBJ2-7
TGTGCCACCGTGACCCGGGACAGCCCTTGGACTAACTATGGCTACACCTTC	CATVTRDSPWTNYGYTF	TRBD1	TRBV7-9	TRBJ1-2
TGTGCCAGTAGTATGGCTAGCGGCGCGAACAATGAGCAGTTCTTC	CASSMASGANNEQFF	TRBD2	TRBV19	TRBJ2-1
TGTGCCAGCAGTGAATACGAGGGCGGGAATGAAAAACTGTTTTTT	CASSEYEGGNEKLFF	NA	TRBV25-1	TRBJ1-4
TGTGCCAGCAGTCCCCAGGACAGGGCCCCCTACGAGCAGTACTTC	CASSPQDRAPYEQYF	TRBD1	TRBV27	TRBJ2-7
TGTGCCAGCAGCACCCCGGGGGCAGGGATCACAGATACGCAGTATTTT	CASSTPGAGITDTQYF	NA	TRBV27	TRBJ2-3
TGTGCCAGCAGTCAGGACAGGGGGCAATTCTATGAAAAACTGTTTTTT	CASSQDRGQFYEKLFF	TRBD1	TRBV28	TRBJ1-4
TGTGCCAGTAGTATTGCGGGAGGAGGGACCTACGAGCAGTACTTC	CASSIAGGGTYEQYF	TRBD2	TRBV19	TRBJ2-7
TGTGCCAGCAGCGCTCCCTTGGGGGCTGGGGGCTCCTACGAGCAGTACTTC	CASSAPLGAGGSYEQYF	NA	TRBV9	TRBJ2-7
TGTGCCAGCAGCTCCCCGGACAGGCCCTCCTACGAGCAGTACTTC	CASSSPDRPSYEQYF	TRBD1	TRBV7-6	TRBJ2-7
TGTGCCACCAGCAGAGACAGGATGAATGAAGCTTTCTTT	CATSRDRMNEAFF	NA	TRBV15	TRBJ1-1
TGTGCCACCTCCAGAAGTAGGAGTTCAGATGAAAAACTGTTTTTT	CATSRSRSSDEKLFF	NA	TRBV15	TRBJ1-4
TGTGCCAGCAGCCAGGTACCAGGCGTGGGTTCATTTAGGTCCAGGAGGACCTACGAGCAGTACTTC	CASSQVPGVGSFRSRRTYEQYF	NA	TRBV14	TRBJ2-7
TGTGCCAGCAGCTTTCTCCCGAACACCGATAGCAATCAGCCCCAGCATTTT	CASSFLPNTDSNQPQHF	NA	TRBV7-6	TRBJ1-5
TGTGCCAGCAGCTCAGACGGACAGGGGAAACACGAGCAGTACTTC	CASSSDGQGKHEQYF	TRBD1	TRBV7-8	TRBJ2-7
TGTGCCAGCAGCTTCCGGGGACTAGCGGGAGGCATTGAGCAGTTCTTC	CASSFRGLAGGIEQFF	TRBD2	TRBV7-8	TRBJ2-1
TGTGCCAGCAGCGTCGGCCAGGGAAGCCCTGAAGCTTTCTTT	CASSVGQGSPEAFF	NA	TRBV9	TRBJ1-1
TGTGCCAGCAGCTCGGTTCCCTACAGTGACAATGAGCAGTTCTTC	CASSSVPYSDNEQFF	NA	TRBV7-9	TRBJ2-1
TGTGCCAGCAGACAGCCAGTATCCTACGAGCAGTACTTC	CASRQPVSYEQYF	NA	TRBV6-5	TRBJ2-7
TGCAGCGTTGCAGGGTTATCCGGGGAGCTGTTTTTT	CSVAGLSGELFF	NA	TRBV29-1	TRBJ2-2
TGTGCCAGCAGCTTAGTAGCGGGGGCCTACAATGAGCAGTTCTTC	CASSLVAGAYNEQFF	TRBD2	TRBV7-9	TRBJ2-1
TGCGCCAGCAGCCAGGGCGGATCCGAGAAACTGTTTTTT	CASSQGGSEKLFF	NA	TRBV4-1	TRBJ1-4
TGTGCCAGCAGTTATGAGGTCCCAGCCTCAGGTCAGCCCCAGCATTTT	CASSYEVPASGQPQHF	NA	TRBV7-2	TRBJ1-5
TGTGCCAGCAGCCCCGACACAACAGATACGCAGTATTTT	CASSPDTTDTQYF	NA	TRBV7-2	TRBJ2-3
TGTGCCAGCAGTAGCGGGAGGGGGACCGGGGAGCTGTTTTTT	CASSSGRGTGELFF	TRBD2	TRBV4-2	TRBJ2-2
TGTGCCAGCAGTTTAGACAGCGTCGAGTCCATGAACACTGAAGCTTTCTTT	CASSLDSVESMNTEAFF	NA	TRBV28	TRBJ1-1
TGTGCCAGCAGCCGTCCGGACGGTTCCTACGAGCAGTACTTC	CASSRPDGSYEQYF	NA	TRBV7-9	TRBJ2-7
TGTGCCAGCAGTTTATCCCCCGCGGGGGACGAGCAGTACTTC	CASSLSPAGDEQYF	TRBD2	TRBV27	TRBJ2-7